These T cell receptor beta chains were read from a single sample in a study of T cell changes during pregnancy in multiple sclerosis. The table came from immunoSEQ multiplex PCR; TCRdb's copy has only in-frame clones and leaves some out. The table has just over 65,000 clones, under 95% seen once. Source: peripheral blood, taken in the second trimester of pregnancy. Every receptor here comes from a female donor with multiple sclerosis, enrolled in a pregnancy study. The CDR3 runs from the conserved cysteine through the conserved F or W. Fields, in order: V gene, clone size, CDR3 protein. Not all rows give a size; the values are once, few, many and, for expanded clones, a class.

v_call: TRBV13
clone_size: NA
cdr3_aa: CASSLWTGGNGNTIYF

v_call: TRBV7-2
clone_size: NA
cdr3_aa: CASNLVGVDTQYF

v_call: TRBV7-6
clone_size: NA
cdr3_aa: CASSFLGGAPQETQYF

v_call: TRBV5-1
clone_size: NA
cdr3_aa: CASSLAGLGAYEQYF

v_call: TRBV7-6
clone_size: NA
cdr3_aa: CASSLWQGQGYEQYF

v_call: TRBV5-1
clone_size: NA
cdr3_aa: CASSPLLKTGNNEQFF

v_call: TRBV19
clone_size: NA
cdr3_aa: CASSFPQLAGGYQGTQYF

v_call: TRBV5-1
clone_size: NA
cdr3_aa: CASSRDRGSMEKLFF

v_call: TRBV19
clone_size: NA
cdr3_aa: CASSIDPRGVTEAFF

v_call: TRBV7-9
clone_size: NA
cdr3_aa: CASSRTRALRDEQFF

v_call: TRBV5-4
clone_size: NA
cdr3_aa: CASSAGESPTDTQYF

v_call: TRBV7-9
clone_size: NA
cdr3_aa: CASSRGQGNGYTF

v_call: TRBV5-6
clone_size: NA
cdr3_aa: CASSQRSRVGEQYF

v_call: TRBV19
clone_size: few
cdr3_aa: CASSTGQYNEQFF

v_call: TRBV4-3
clone_size: NA
cdr3_aa: CASGGLAGGGGTDTQYF